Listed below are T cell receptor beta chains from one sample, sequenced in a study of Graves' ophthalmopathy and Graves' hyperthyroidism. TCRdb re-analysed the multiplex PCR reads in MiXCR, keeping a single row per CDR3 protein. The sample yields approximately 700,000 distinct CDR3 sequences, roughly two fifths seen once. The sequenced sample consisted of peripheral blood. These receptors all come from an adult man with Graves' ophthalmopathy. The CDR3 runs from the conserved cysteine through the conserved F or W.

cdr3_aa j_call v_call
CATSSIPSNQPQHF TRBJ1-5 TRBV24-1
CASDRGEQYF TRBJ2-7 TRBV12-3/TRBV12-4
CASSTAGGNGDTEAFF TRBJ1-1 TRBV11-2
CASSLGGDRGYGYTF TRBJ1-2 TRBV7-2
CASSVSSGMGGELFF TRBJ2-2 TRBV9
CASSELDSERKLFF TRBJ1-4 TRBV2
CASSLIAGSGEYF TRBJ2-7 TRBV7-2
CASSERRGSNTEAFF TRBJ1-1 TRBV6-1
CASKGGEGGTEAF TRBJ2-6 TRBV10-3
CSVDGQGGTEQFF TRBJ2-1 TRBV29-1
CASSKGAGGPYEQYF TRBJ2-7 TRBV9
CASSYSTGVTEAFF TRBJ1-1 TRBV6-5
CSARLAGVREAFF TRBJ1-1 TRBV20-1
CASAAQENTDMQYF TRBJ2-3 TRBV7-8
CASSLVGWTGGEAQYF TRBJ2-5 TRBV7-2
CASQTRVGEGPQHF TRBJ1-5 TRBV27
CASSLAVAGANVLTF TRBJ2-6 TRBV7-6
CASSPPGGQETQYF TRBJ2-5 TRBV9
CSVEDDRDSSYEQYF TRBJ2-7 TRBV29-1
CASRTGDHNSPLHF TRBJ1-6 TRBV13
CASSYLGSSYNSPFHF TRBJ1-6 TRBV10-3